This is a list of T cell receptor beta chains from one sample in a study of blood T cells in healthy people across ages. One entry per CDR3 protein results from TCRdb running MiXCR on the 5' RACE reads. The table lists about 1.6 million distinct CDR3 sequences, about 35% of them singletons. Sequenced input: blood. Receptor source: a woman aged 30 to 39 in good health. Each CDR3 is given with its conserved first and last residue. Each record gives: V gene, D gene, J gene, clone size, CDR3 protein, CDR3 DNA. The D gene is left open where the match is weak. Size tells how often a clone was seen (once, few, many) or the class of an expanded clone, and some rows leave it out.

v_call: TRBV12-3/TRBV12-4; d_call: TRBD1; j_call: TRBJ2-7; clone_size: few; cdr3_aa: CASSFQTGGNEQYF; cdr3_nt: TGTGCCAGCAGTTTCCAGACAGGGGGCAATGAGCAGTACTTC
v_call: TRBV20-1; d_call: NA; j_call: TRBJ2-1; clone_size: NA; cdr3_aa: CSASLETQFF; cdr3_nt: TGCAGTGCTAGTCTAGAGACCCAGTTCTTC
v_call: TRBV7-9; d_call: TRBD1; j_call: TRBJ1-1; clone_size: NA; cdr3_aa: CASSLGQGAIEAFF; cdr3_nt: TGTGCCAGCAGCTTGGGACAGGGGGCAATTGAAGCTTTCTTT
v_call: TRBV4-2; d_call: NA; j_call: TRBJ2-5; clone_size: many; cdr3_aa: CASSQDPEETQYF; cdr3_nt: TGTGCCAGCAGCCAAGATCCAGAAGAGACCCAGTACTTC
v_call: TRBV3-1; d_call: NA; j_call: TRBJ2-1; clone_size: few; cdr3_aa: CASGLEGGRGNEQFF; cdr3_nt: TGTGCCAGCGGCTTAGAGGGGGGGCGGGGCAATGAGCAGTTCTTC
v_call: TRBV7-2; d_call: NA; j_call: TRBJ1-2; clone_size: few; cdr3_aa: CASSLQGPHNGGYTF; cdr3_nt: TGTGCCAGCAGCCTCCAAGGCCCCCATAACGGTGGCTACACCTTC
v_call: TRBV18; d_call: TRBD1; j_call: TRBJ1-1; clone_size: NA; cdr3_aa: CASSRERGHGAFF; cdr3_nt: TGCGCCAGCTCACGAGAGAGGGGGCACGGAGCTTTCTTT
v_call: TRBV29-1; d_call: NA; j_call: TRBJ1-1; clone_size: NA; cdr3_aa: CSAGGTEAFF; cdr3_nt: TGCAGCGCCGGAGGCACTGAAGCTTTCTTT
v_call: TRBV20-1; d_call: TRBD2; j_call: TRBJ2-5; clone_size: many; cdr3_aa: CSAIPTSGRQETQYF; cdr3_nt: TGCAGTGCTATACCGACTAGCGGGAGACAAGAGACCCAGTACTTC
v_call: TRBV29-1; d_call: NA; j_call: TRBJ1-2; clone_size: few; cdr3_aa: CSVPGDANYGYTF; cdr3_nt: TGCAGCGTTCCGGGGGACGCAAACTATGGCTACACCTTC
v_call: TRBV28; d_call: NA; j_call: TRBJ1-4; clone_size: NA; cdr3_aa: CASSPLGTGGMDEKLFF; cdr3_nt: TGTGCCAGCAGTCCCCTGGGCACCGGGGGAATGGATGAAAAACTGTTTTTT
v_call: TRBV29-1; d_call: NA; j_call: TRBJ2-7; clone_size: few; cdr3_aa: CSVESAGTTGLYEQYF; cdr3_nt: TGCAGCGTTGAAAGCGCAGGGACGACCGGCCTATACGAGCAGTACTTC
v_call: TRBV6-5; d_call: TRBD1; j_call: TRBJ2-7; clone_size: NA; cdr3_aa: CASSLDRVNHEQYF; cdr3_nt: TGTGCCAGCAGCCTGGACAGGGTCAACCACGAGCAGTACTTC
v_call: TRBV20-1; d_call: NA; j_call: TRBJ1-2; clone_size: NA; cdr3_aa: CSARARDFRDYGYTF; cdr3_nt: TGCAGTGCTAGAGCCAGGGACTTCCGTGACTATGGCTACACCTTC
v_call: TRBV29-1; d_call: NA; j_call: TRBJ1-1; clone_size: NA; cdr3_aa: CSVASRNLNTEAFF; cdr3_nt: TGCAGCGTTGCATCAAGGAATTTGAACACTGAAGCTTTCTTT
v_call: TRBV27; d_call: NA; j_call: TRBJ2-1; clone_size: few; cdr3_aa: CASSLGRINEQFF; cdr3_nt: TGTGCCAGCAGTTTAGGGCGTATCAATGAGCAGTTCTTC
v_call: TRBV3-1; d_call: NA; j_call: TRBJ1-2; clone_size: NA; cdr3_aa: CASSPKRAAGTNYGYTF; cdr3_nt: TGTGCCAGCAGCCCCAAGCGGGCAGCAGGGACGAACTATGGCTACACCTTC
v_call: TRBV5-1; d_call: NA; j_call: TRBJ2-7; clone_size: NA; cdr3_aa: CASSFWGSTYEQYF; cdr3_nt: TGCGCCAGCAGCTTCTGGGGGTCCACCTACGAGCAGTACTTC
v_call: TRBV28; d_call: NA; j_call: TRBJ1-2; clone_size: once; cdr3_aa: CASTLVGGGSYTF; cdr3_nt: TGTGCCAGCACCCTTGTTGGTGGAGGGAGCTACACCTTC
v_call: TRBV6-6; d_call: TRBD1; j_call: TRBJ2-6; clone_size: NA; cdr3_aa: CASSYSTGGAGANVLTF; cdr3_nt: TGTGCCAGCAGTTACTCTACAGGGGGCGCTGGGGCCAACGTCCTGACTTTC
v_call: TRBV4-1; d_call: NA; j_call: TRBJ2-2; clone_size: NA; cdr3_aa: CASSPLSASGELFF; cdr3_nt: TGCGCCAGCAGCCCCCTATCCGCTTCCGGGGAGCTGTTTTTT
v_call: TRBV20-1; d_call: NA; j_call: TRBJ1-2; clone_size: NA; cdr3_aa: CSATLKGRTYGYTF; cdr3_nt: TGCAGTGCTACCCTGAAAGGGAGAACCTACGGCTACACCTTC